This T cell receptor (beta chain) is from a study of spatial heterogeneity in lung cancer. Overall study results and limits: Counts that tracked tumor mutation counts were those of expanded intratumoral alpha and beta TCRs.

V lost 0 bases to trimming and J lost 2 bases, with 13 bases between them. The CDR3 loop spans 16 amino acids. Germline V CDR1 and CDR2: MNHEY, SVGAGI. Time point given: sample taken at primary tumor resection. TCRdb re-called the 5' RACE reads through MiXCR, storing one row per CDR3 protein. The sample yields approximately 11,000 distinct CDR3 sequences, around 5.1% seen once. By share, this clonotype ranks as medium-sized. As yet, its antigen is unknown. This clonotype was sampled from a male donor with early-stage non-small cell lung cancer. The input for sequencing was lung tumor tissue, taken at surgery. The rearrangement links TRBV6-5 to TRBJ1-1, with D tentatively TRBD1 (5 bases). The CDR3: CASSYSTNRRNTEAFF. Written as DNA, the CDR3 is TGTGCCAGCAGTTACTCGACGAACAGGCGAAACACTGAAGCTTTCTTT.